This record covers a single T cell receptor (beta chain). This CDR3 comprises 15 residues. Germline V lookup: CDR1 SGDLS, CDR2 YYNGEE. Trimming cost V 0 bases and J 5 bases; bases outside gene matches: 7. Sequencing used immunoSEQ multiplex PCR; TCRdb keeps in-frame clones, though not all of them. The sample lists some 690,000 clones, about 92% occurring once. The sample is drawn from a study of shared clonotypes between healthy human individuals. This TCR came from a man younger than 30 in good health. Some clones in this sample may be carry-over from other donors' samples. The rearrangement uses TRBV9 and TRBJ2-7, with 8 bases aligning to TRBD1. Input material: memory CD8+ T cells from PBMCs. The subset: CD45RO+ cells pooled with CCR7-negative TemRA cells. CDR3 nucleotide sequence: TGTGCCAGCAGCGTAGGGACAGGGAGTCGTCACGAGCAGTACTTC. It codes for CASSVGTGSRHEQYF.